The next 24 T cell receptor beta chains were all read from a single sample in a study of T cell responses to AZD1222 COVID-19 vaccine. Method: immunoSEQ multiplex PCR; TCRdb's copy keeps in-frame clones and lacks some. The repertoire has 100,000 to 150,000 clones, about nine tenths of them found once; the top ten carry about 1%. Specimen: peripheral blood, collected 28 days after the second AZD1222 dose. All receptors derive from an adult who received the AZD1222 COVID-19 vaccine.

This chain uses TRBV12-3 or TRBV12-4 with TRBJ1-4; TRBD1 is a possible D gene (6 bases). There are 12 residues in the CDR3. With 3 bases removed from V and 14 bases from J, the gap between germline ends came to 13 bases. CDR3 DNA: TGTGCCAGCAGTTTCACAGGGAATGGTCTGTTTTTT. As protein: CASSFTGNGLFF.

This clone came up once. The chain links TRBV2 to TRBJ1-1; TRBD1 aligns across 11 bases. The V and J ends lost 7 bases and 0 bases, in that order; junction bases with no gene match: 4. Germline assignment: CDR1 SNHLY and CDR2 FYNNEI. The CDR3 is 15 amino acids. The CDR3 protein is CASTRGQGVNTEAFF. The CDR3 region has the DNA TGTGCCAGCACCCGGGGACAGGGGGTGAACACTGAAGCTTTCTTT.

The chain combines TRBV11-3 with TRBJ2-1; 11 bases are a match to TRBD1. This CDR3 is built from 15 residues. The germline V gene has CDR1 SGHNT and CDR2 YENEEA. Trimming removed 3 bases from V and 4 bases from J; junction bases left unmatched: 2. CDR3 DNA: TGTGCCAGCAGCTTTGGACAGGGGGCTTACAATGAGCAGTTCTTC. Amino acids: CASSFGQGAYNEQFF.

V gene TRBV7-9 combines with J gene TRBJ1-2; possibly TRBD1 for D (6 bases). V was clipped by 5 bases and J by 8 bases, with 9 bases between them. This CDR3 region has 11 residues. Germline CDR1 is SEHNR and CDR2 is FQNEAQ (reference sequence). CDR3 sequence reads: CASSADRGYTF. The CDR3 DNA reads TGTGCCAGCAGCGCCGACAGGGGCTACACCTTC. Combining the CDR3 with reference TRBV7-9 and TRBJ1-2 gives the whole variable domain DTGVSQNPRHKITKRGQNVTFRCDPISEHNRLYWYRQTLGQGPEFLTYFQNEAQLEKSRLLSDRFSAERPKGSFSTLEIQRTEQGDSAMYLCASSADRGYTFGSGTRLTVV.

This chain joins TRBV19 and TRBJ1-2; 12 nucleotides align to TRBD1. Germline values: CDR1 LNHDA, CDR2 SQIVND (reference sequence). There are 15 residues in the CDR3. After removal of 3 bases from V and 8 bases from J, the junction contained 7 bases not matched to a gene. The CDR3, as DNA: TGTGCCAGTAGTATTTACGGGACAGGGGGCCAAGGCTACACCTTC. Its protein product is CASSIYGTGGQGYTF.

As for this clone: The sample has other DNA sequences that encode this CDR3 too. This chain links TRBV10-3 with TRBJ1-1; 9 positions match TRBD1. This CDR3 comprises 14 residues. Germline CDR1 and CDR2: ENHRY and SYGVKD. V shed 0 bases and J 5 bases; nucleotides not matched to a gene: 1. The CDR3 DNA follows: TGTGCCATCAGTGAGTCGACAGGGGGAACTGAAGCTTTCTTT. This translates into CAISESTGGTEAFF.

The CDR3 here is CASSFPSAGTTEAFF. CDR3 in DNA: TGTGCCAGCAGTTTCCCCTCGGCAGGGACCACTGAAGCTTTCTTT. The J gene is TRBJ1-1, the V gene TRBV28; D might be TRBD1 (5 bases). CDR3 length: 15 residues. V was pared by 3 bases and J by 4 bases, with 15 bases between. Germline values: CDR1 MDHEN, CDR2 SYDVKM.

V gene TRBV15 combines with J gene TRBJ2-5; TRBD2 matches at 7 bases. Germline-derived CDR1 and CDR2 are LNHNV and YYDKDF (reference sequence). This CDR3 has 17 residues. Trimming took 4 bases from V and 5 from J; bases not matched to a gene: 16. Here the CDR3 DNA reads TGTGCCACCAGCACCCTGAGTGGCGGGAGATTTTCTGAGACCCAGTACTTC. It translates to CATSTLSGGRFSETQYF.

This clone was observed a few times. V usage is TRBV4-2 and J usage is TRBJ2-7; D not resolved. The germline V gene encodes CDR1 LGHNA and CDR2 YNFKEQ. V gave up 1 base and J gave up 6 bases, with 10 bases separating them. The CDR3 contains 13 residues. The CDR3: CASSQVPVSEQYF. The DNA of the CDR3 is TGTGCCAGCAGCCAAGTTCCCGTATCCGAGCAGTACTTC.

The chain joins TRBV30 to TRBJ1-6; TRBD1 aligns across 7 bases. Losses at the gene ends were 2 bases for V and 6 bases for J; bases not matched to a gene: 4. This CDR3 contains 14 residues. Germline-derived CDR1 and CDR2 are GTSNPN and SVGIG (reference sequence). CDR3 amino acids: CAWSPGTVNSPLHF. The CDR3, as DNA: TGTGCCTGGAGTCCCGGGACAGTTAATTCACCCCTCCACTTT. The full variable domain, rest sourced from reference TRBV30 and TRBJ1-6, is SQTIHQWPATLVQPVGSPLSLECTVEGTSNPNLYWYRQAAGRGLQLLFYSVGIGQISSEVPQNLSASRPQDRQFILSSKKLLLSDSGFYLCAWSPGTVNSPLHFGNGTRLTVT.

CDR3 coding DNA: TGTGCCAGCAGCTTAAACGCGGTTTCCTACAATGAGCAGTTCTTC. It translates to CASSLNAVSYNEQFF. The chain links TRBV7-3 to TRBJ2-1; D gene unclear. The CDR3 runs to 15 residues. The V and J ends lost 1 base and 1 base respectively, with 8 bases between them. Per the germline V gene, CDR1 is SGHTA and CDR2 is FQGTGA. Combining the CDR3 with reference TRBV7-3 and TRBJ2-1 gives the whole variable domain GAGVSQTPSNKVTEKGKYVELRCDPISGHTALYWYRQSLGQGPEFLIYFQGTGAADDSGLPNDRFFAVRPEGSVSTLKIQRTERGDSAVYLCASSLNAVSYNEQFFGPGTRLTVL.

DNA of the CDR3: TGTGCCAGCCGACACACCGGGGAGCTGTTTTTT. This gives the protein CASRHTGELFF. The chain employs TRBV3-1 (or the pseudogene TRBV3-2) and TRBJ2-2, with D unclear. This CDR3 has 11 amino acids. Germline CDR1 LGHDT, CDR2 YNNKEL (reference sequence). Trimming stripped 8 bases from V and 3 bases from J, with 4 bases between.

This chain connects TRBV19 to TRBJ1-4, with TRBD1 matching over 8 bases. The CDR3 is 16 residues long. The J segment lost 5 bases and the V segment lost 5 bases, leaving 10 bases of the junction unmatched. CDR1 and CDR2 from the germline V gene are LNHDA and SQIVND (reference sequence). The CDR3 sequence is CASSADRARGNEKLFF. The CDR3 nucleotides read TGTGCCAGTAGTGCGGACAGGGCTAGAGGGAATGAAAAACTGTTTTTT. Filled out from reference TRBV19 and TRBJ1-4, the complete variable domain reads DGGITQSPKYLFRKEGQNVTLSCEQNLNHDAMYWYRQDPGQGLRLIYYSQIVNDFQKGDIAEGYSVSREKKESFPLTVTSAQKNPTAFYLCASSADRARGNEKLFFGSGTQLSVL.

The sample holds a few counts of this clone. The chain uses TRBV24-1 and TRBJ2-4; possible D gene TRBD1, 5 bases. Germline V gene data show CDR1 as KGHDR and CDR2 as SFDVKD. The V and J ends lost 3 bases and 3 bases respectively, with 17 bases between them. There are 17 residues in the CDR3. The CDR3 region has the DNA TGTGCCACCAGTGATACGAGTTCCCCCACAGGCAAAAACATTCAGTACTTC. It codes for CATSDTSSPTGKNIQYF.

This clone was detected only once. This rearrangement joins TRBV6-5 to TRBJ2-7; 12 bases are a match to TRBD1. The CDR3 covers 15 residues. V was pared by 7 bases and J by 4 bases, with 8 bases of the junction left unmatched. Germline V gene lookup returns CDR1 MNHEY and CDR2 SVGAGI. In DNA form, the CDR3 reads TGTGCCAGCACCTCGGGACAGGGGGCCACATACGAGCAGTACTTC. It translates to CASTSGQGATYEQYF.

In DNA, the CDR3 is TGTGCCAGCAGCTCCGGGACCTACTCCTACAATGAGCAGTTCTTC. The encoded protein is CASSSGTYSYNEQFF. This chain joins TRBV7-3 and TRBJ2-1; perhaps D is TRBD1 or TRBD2 (5 bases each). The germline gives CDR1 SGHTA, CDR2 FQGTGA. V was pared by 4 bases and J by 0 bases, with 10 bases between. The CDR3 loop spans 15 amino acids.

The chain recombines TRBV4-1 with TRBJ2-3; 9 nucleotides match TRBD2. Trimming removed 5 bases from V and 2 bases from J; junction bases left unmatched: 8. This CDR3 contains 16 residues. From germline, CDR1 is MGHRA and CDR2 YSYEKL. CDR3 bases: TGCGCCAGCAGCATCCGGACTAGCGCTTCCACAGATACGCAGTATTTT. Amino acids: CASSIRTSASTDTQYF.

The genes are TRBV6-1 and TRBJ2-2; D perhaps matches TRBD2 (6 bases). This CDR3 comprises 15 residues. The ends were cut back, 2 bases at V and 6 bases at J, with 13 bases in the middle. The germline CDR1 and CDR2 sequences are MNHNS and SASEGT. CDR3 in DNA: TGTGCCAGCAGTGAACAGCTTGGAGGGGCCGGGGAGCTGTTTTTT. It encodes CASSEQLGGAGELFF.

The chain carries TRBV7-3 and TRBJ2-2; no firm D call. The V end was cut by 5 bases, the J end by 1 base, with 14 bases between. The CDR3 runs 16 residues. The germline CDR1 and CDR2 sequences are SGHTA and FQGTGA. The CDR3: CASSQQPGLNTGELFF. Written as DNA, the CDR3 is TGTGCCAGCAGCCAACAACCAGGTCTGAACACCGGGGAGCTGTTTTTT.

The chain has TRBV5-4 and TRBJ2-2; 9 positions match TRBD2. The V gene end was trimmed by 3 bases and the J gene end by 6 bases; junction bases not matched to a gene: 6. Germline V gene lookup returns CDR1 SGHNT and CDR2 YYREEE (reference sequence). This CDR3 contains 15 residues. Here the CDR3 DNA reads TGTGCCAGCAGCTCCCGCGGGAGGGACGCCGGGGAGCTGTTTTTT. Translation gives CASSSRGRDAGELFF.

The gene calls are TRBV5-8 and TRBJ1-1; TRBD1 aligns across 7 bases. The junction had 9 bases not matched to a gene; V was cut back by 4 bases and J by 9 bases. The CDR3 length is 13 residues. Per the germline V gene, CDR1 is SGHTS and CDR2 is YDEGEE. CDR3 coding DNA: TGTGCCAGCAGCCTGGCCGGGACAGCGAAAGCTTTCTTT. This encodes CASSLAGTAKAFF. Full variable domain (rest looked up from reference TRBV5-8 and TRBJ1-1): EAGVTQSPTHLIKTRGQQATLRCSPISGHTSVYWYQQALGLGLQFLLWYDEGEERNRGNFPPRFSGRQFPNYSSELNVNALELEDSALYLCASSLAGTAKAFFGQGTRLTVV.

The gene calls are TRBV28 and TRBJ1-3; no firm D call. V was clipped by 3 bases and J by 1 base, with 7 bases between them. CDR1 and CDR2 (germline): MDHEN, SYDVKM. The CDR3 covers 14 residues. This CDR3 reads CASSLIISGNTIYF. DNA for the CDR3: TGTGCCAGCAGTTTGATCATATCTGGAAACACCATATATTTT.

The sample holds one count of this clone. The chain joins TRBV30 to TRBJ2-3; maybe TRBD2 (6 bases). The germline V gene encodes CDR1 GTSNPN and CDR2 SVGIG (reference sequence). V lost 6 bases and J lost 0, with 16 bases in between. CDR3 length: 15 residues. CDR3 loop: CACPSAPTSTDTQYF. Written as DNA, the CDR3 is TGTGCCTGCCCTAGCGCCCCTACTAGCACAGATACGCAGTATTTT.

The chain carries TRBV6-9 and TRBJ2-7; 10 bases map to TRBD2. Losses at the gene ends were 6 bases for V and 2 bases for J; bases not matched to a gene: 4. CDR3 length: 14 amino acids. CDR1 is MNHGY, CDR2 SVAAGI, per germline. CDR3 sequence: CASREAGGTYEQYF. The CDR3, as DNA: TGTGCCAGCAGGGAAGCGGGAGGGACCTACGAGCAGTACTTC.